This entry concerns a single T cell receptor beta chain. Original processing notes: Reference gene primer amplification in the assay estimated nucleated cell counts. Some clones are missing from TCRdb's copy, which holds only in-frame ones; the method was immunoSEQ multiplex PCR. That table furnishes V, J and clone size, whereas the DNA furnished D and trimming. The sample yields more than 60,000 clones, roughly 85% seen once. This sample was taken from a study of blood T cell repertoires in COVID-19. J lost 1 base, V lost 5 bases, and 2 bases had no gene match. Germline CDR1 is LNHDA and CDR2 is SQIVND (reference sequence). The CDR3 length is 14 residues.

The rearrangement uses TRBV19 and TRBJ2-5; 9 nucleotides agree with TRBD1. The sequence was obtained from a woman aged 55-75 years with COVID-19, enrolled during active disease. Sequenced sample: peripheral blood. This chain's CDR3 is CASSDRGFQETQYF. Here the CDR3 DNA reads TGTGCCAGTAGTGACAGGGGGTTCCAAGAGACCCAGTACTTC.